Each of the 17 T cell receptor beta chains below was sequenced from the same sample in a study of cytomegalovirus exposure and HLA in healthy donors. The PCR had 60 Vbeta and 13 Jbeta primers. Generated by immunoSEQ multiplex PCR, the TCRdb table keeps only in-frame clones and is missing some. The sample lists about 150,000 clones, roughly 80% seen once, with roughly 4% in the top ten. Sequencing input: PBMCs. Source of these receptors: a woman aged 35 to 49 in good health and CMV-seropositive.

V usage is TRBV28 and J usage is TRBJ2-5; 7 nucleotides align to TRBD1. The assigned J gene may be wrong: the sequence end matches TRBJ2-7 better. Germline CDR1 reads MDHEN; CDR2 reads SYDVKM. The CDR3 has 14 amino acids. DNA of the CDR3: TGTGCCAGCAGTTTATCAGGGGGAATAATCGAGCAGTACTTC. Translating it yields CASSLSGGIIEQYF.

This chain joins TRBV7-9 and TRBJ2-2; 14 nucleotides align to TRBD2. The CDR3 is 15 amino acids. The trim removed 5 bases at V and 5 bases at J, leaving 1 base unmatched. Germline loops: CDR1 SEHNR, CDR2 FQNEAQ (reference sequence). CDR3 sequence: CASSGLAGGTGELFF. DNA of the CDR3: TGTGCCAGCAGCGGACTAGCGGGGGGTACCGGGGAGCTGTTTTTT.

The chain couples TRBV6-1 to TRBJ1-1; TRBD1 might be the D (5 bases). Germline CDR1 reads MNHNS; CDR2 reads SASEGT. The CDR3 loop spans 11 amino acids. V was shortened by 9 bases and J by 5 bases, with 10 bases between the two germline ends. The CDR3 region has the DNA TGTGCCAGTGGGGGAGGGACTGAAGCTTTCTTT. It encodes CASGGGTEAFF.

The gene calls are TRBV21-1 and TRBJ2-5; TRBD2 was called by the table and not checked on the DNA. The J call may be wrong; the DNA end is better matched by TRBJ2-7. TRBV21-1 is a pseudogene segment. This CDR3 has 16 residues. In DNA form, the CDR3 reads TGTGCCAGCAGCAAAGTCAGCGGGGGGCCGACCTACGAGCAGTACTTC. Protein sequence: CASSKVSGGPTYEQYF.

The chain uses TRBV18 and TRBJ2-1, with TRBD2 matching over 7 bases. The CDR3 is 12 amino acids. Trimming at V came to 6 bases and at J to 8 bases, leaving 4 bases not matched to a gene. Germline CDR1 KGHSH, CDR2 LQKENI. The CDR3, as DNA: TGTGCCAGCTCCCCCCGGGGGGATGAGCAGTTCTTC. It yields the protein CASSPRGDEQFF.

The chain is built from TRBV9 and TRBJ2-7, with D possibly TRBD2 on 6 matching bases. CDR3 length: 14 amino acids. V was shortened by 2 bases and J by 7 bases, with 16 bases between the two germline ends. Germline assignment: CDR1 SGDLS and CDR2 YYNGEE. The CDR3 loop is CASSVGGIGGEQYF. The CDR3 DNA sequence: TGTGCCAGCAGCGTCGGCGGGATCGGAGGGGAGCAGTACTTC.

This rearrangement joins TRBV5-1 to TRBJ2-3; 8 nucleotides agree with TRBD2. The J segment lost 2 bases and the V segment lost 7 bases, leaving 9 bases of the junction unmatched. The CDR3 is made up of 15 amino acids. Germline-derived CDR1 and CDR2 are SGHRS and YFSETQ. CDR3 sequence (DNA): TGCGCCAGCGCCGATCTAGCGGGCATCACAGATACGCAGTATTTT. It specifies CASADLAGITDTQYF.

The chain is built from TRBV7-9 and TRBJ2-1; 8 bases are a match to TRBD2. Looked up from germline, CDR1 is SEHNR and CDR2 is FQNEAQ (reference sequence). This CDR3 spans 16 amino acids. With V trimmed by 2 bases and J by 9 bases, 12 bases remained unmatched. CDR3 in amino acids: CASSLLAGFENGEQFF. Written as DNA, the CDR3 is TGTGCCAGCAGCTTATTAGCGGGATTTGAAAACGGTGAGCAGTTCTTC.

The chain employs TRBV9 and TRBJ2-7; tentative D call: TRBD1 (6 bases). The germline CDR1 and CDR2 sequences are SGDLS and YYNGEE. V lost 2 bases to trimming and J lost 2 bases, with 11 bases between them. This CDR3 spans 14 amino acids. The chain's CDR3 is CASSVNRVPYEQYF. CDR3 DNA: TGTGCCAGCAGCGTTAACAGGGTACCCTACGAGCAGTACTTC.

CDR3 amino acids: CASSLVGGLGTEAFF. The CDR3 nucleotides read TGTGCCAGCAGCTTAGTCGGGGGGCTGGGCACTGAAGCTTTCTTT. The chain has TRBV7-9 and TRBJ1-1, with a tentative D call TRBD1 (6 bases). Germline values: CDR1 SEHNR, CDR2 FQNEAQ (reference sequence). V was cut by 1 base and J by 4 bases, with 13 bases left in between. CDR3 length equals 15 residues. Combining the CDR3 with reference TRBV7-9 and TRBJ1-1 gives the whole variable domain DTGVSQNPRHKITKRGQNVTFRCDPISEHNRLYWYRQTLGQGPEFLTYFQNEAQLEKSRLLSDRFSAERPKGSFSTLEIQRTEQGDSAMYLCASSLVGGLGTEAFFGQGTRLTVV.

The J gene is TRBJ2-2, the V gene TRBV15, with a possible D match to TRBD2 (6 bases). The CDR3 runs 17 residues. Germline lookup yields CDR1 LNHNV and CDR2 YYDKDF (reference sequence). With 0 bases removed from V and 1 base from J, the gap between germline ends came to 12 bases. The CDR3 DNA follows: TGTGCCACCAGCAGAGATGGGGCGGGACGGAACACCGGGGAGCTGTTTTTT. Protein product: CATSRDGAGRNTGELFF.

The rearrangement uses TRBV30 and TRBJ1-4; D is perhaps TRBD1 (5 bases). This CDR3 spans 15 amino acids. In germline, CDR1 is GTSNPN, CDR2 SVGIG (reference sequence). V shed 1 base and J shed 4 bases, with 13 bases lying between them. The CDR3 region is CAWSEGARGNEKLFF. Here the CDR3 DNA reads TGTGCCTGGAGTGAAGGGGCGCGGGGTAATGAAAAACTGTTTTTT.

This clone has just one count. The chain employs TRBV6-6 and TRBJ2-3, with 8 bases aligning to TRBD1. Germline CDR1 reads MNHNY; CDR2 reads SVGAGI (reference sequence). This CDR3 contains 16 residues. V shed 5 bases, J shed 4 bases, and the junction held 11 bases outside the gene matches. CDR3: CASSQNQGAGADTQYF. CDR3 nucleotides: TGTGCCAGCAGTCAAAACCAGGGGGCCGGGGCAGATACGCAGTATTTT.

This clone showed up just a few times. This rearrangement joins TRBV9 to TRBJ2-3; TRBD2 aligns across 13 bases. Germline assignment: CDR1 SGDLS and CDR2 YYNGEE. This CDR3 is 20 amino acids long. After removal of 4 bases from V and 0 bases from J, the junction contained 14 bases not matched to a gene. Written as DNA, the CDR3 is TGTGCCAGCAGCCCCAGGGGACTAGCGGGAAGGACATCTAGCACAGATACGCAGTATTTT. It is translated as CASSPRGLAGRTSSTDTQYF.

This chain links TRBV7-3 with TRBJ1-1; D not resolved. The ends were cut back, 5 bases at V and 4 bases at J, with 20 bases in the middle. Germline assignment: CDR1 SGHTA and CDR2 FQGTGA. CDR3 length: 16 residues. As DNA, the CDR3 is TGTGCCAGCAGCCCCGACGGAGGCTCGCTCGGCACTGAAGCTTTCTTT. Its translation: CASSPDGGSLGTEAFF.

Regarding this clone: Compared with germline, one end of the junction differs, possibly owing to a read error. The chain has TRBV7-9 and TRBJ1-4; D ambiguous. Looked up from germline, CDR1 is SEHNR and CDR2 is FQNEAQ (reference sequence). This CDR3 contains 12 residues. CDR3 nucleotides: TGTTCCAGCAGCCAAACCAGGGAAAAACTGTTTTTT. Translated: CSSSQTREKLFF.

Comment on this clone: Other DNA sequences in this sample translate to the same CDR3. The rearrangement links TRBV28 to TRBJ2-7; 12 bases fit TRBD2. This CDR3 has 15 amino acids. CDR1 MDHEN and CDR2 SYDVKM come from the germline V gene. Germline trimming cut 4 bases from V and 2 bases from J; bases unmatched to any gene: 3. The CDR3 DNA reads as TGTGCCAGCAGTTCCGGACTAGCGGGGACCTACGAGCAGTACTTC. This sequence encodes CASSSGLAGTYEQYF.